A single sample gave rise to the 8 T cell receptor beta chains below, sequenced in a study of T cells after yellow fever vaccination. TCRdb redid the calling of the 5' RACE reads with MiXCR, one entry per CDR3 protein. The repertoire holds 280,000 or so distinct CDR3 sequences, with around 8.6% as singletons. The source was CD4+ T cells sorted from PBMCs, collected 5 days after the yellow fever booster vaccination. These receptors came from a young man who received the YFV17D yellow fever vaccine.

This clonotype was found a few times. CDR3 in DNA: TGTGCCAGTAGTATTTGGGGGAACACTGAAGCTTTCTTT. Translated, it gives CASSIWGNTEAFF. The chain employs TRBV19 and TRBJ1-1; no firm D call. With 3 bases removed from V and 1 base from J, the gap between germline ends came to 6 bases. Germline loops: CDR1 LNHDA, CDR2 SQIVND (reference sequence). The CDR3 extends over 13 amino acids.

The gene calls are TRBV18 and TRBJ2-1; a weak D match, TRBD1 (5 bases). V lost 4 bases, J lost 2 bases, and 15 bases lay in between. Germline-derived CDR1 and CDR2 are KGHSH and LQKENI. The CDR3 covers 16 residues. The CDR3 sequence is CASSQPGQGAYNEQFF. In DNA, the CDR3 is TGTGCCAGCTCACAACCGGGCCAAGGGGCCTACAATGAGCAGTTCTTC.

This clonotype has ten or more counts. The V gene is TRBV12-3 or TRBV12-4, the J gene TRBJ2-1; D may be TRBD2 (5 bases). There are 14 residues in the CDR3. Deletions cut 6 bases from V and 1 base from J, with 10 bases between. CDR3 loop: CASRPEGSYNEQFF. The DNA of the CDR3 is TGTGCCAGCAGGCCAGAGGGATCCTACAATGAGCAGTTCTTC.

The chain is built from TRBV11-2 and TRBJ2-7, with D unresolved. The CDR3 sequence is 16 residues long. V dropped 1 base and J dropped 0 bases, with 13 bases sitting between them. The germline gives CDR1 SGHAT, CDR2 FQNNGV. Here the CDR3 reads CASSLVVGQLSYEQYV. The CDR3 DNA reads TGTGCCAGCAGCTTAGTCGTTGGGCAGCTCTCCTACGAGCAGTACGTC.

The CDR3, as DNA: TGCGCCAGCAGCCAAGATATGGCAGAGAGCTCTGGGGCCAACGTCCTGACTTTC. It translates to CASSQDMAESSGANVLTF. This sequence joins TRBV4-3 and TRBJ2-6; D not certain. This CDR3 comprises 18 residues. CDR1 LGHNA and CDR2 YSLEER come from the germline V gene. The V end was cut by 0 bases, the J end by 0 bases, with 12 bases between.

This chain connects TRBV6-2 or TRBV6-3 to TRBJ1-1; TRBD1 is a possible D gene (5 bases). Trimming took off 2 bases at V and 0 bases at J, with 22 bases between the two ends. The CDR3 runs 19 residues. CDR1 is MNHEY and CDR2 is SVGEGT in the germline V gene. The CDR3 sequence: CASSYTAWRETEMNTEAFF. The CDR3 coding sequence is TGTGCCAGCAGTTACACTGCCTGGCGCGAGACAGAAATGAACACTGAAGCTTTCTTT.

This clonotype was observed a handful of times. V gene TRBV2 combines with J gene TRBJ1-1; D unclear. The V and J ends lost 6 bases and 1 base respectively, with 15 bases between them. This CDR3 spans 15 amino acids. Per the germline V gene, CDR1 is SNHLY and CDR2 is FYNNEI. CDR3 in DNA: TGTGCCAGCAGATCGGACCCAGTGCCGAACACTGAAGCTTTCTTT. Its translation is CASRSDPVPNTEAFF.

The chain couples TRBV7-4 to TRBJ1-4, with 9 bases fitting TRBD1. CDR1 is SGHVT, CDR2 SQSDAQ, per germline. The CDR3 spans 15 residues. V trimming: 3 bases; J trimming: 7 bases; junction bases outside the gene matches: 6. For the CDR3, the DNA is TGTGCCAGCAGCTTGAACAGGGGGCCAGGTGAAAAACTGTTTTTT. Amino acids: CASSLNRGPGEKLFF.